This TCR beta chain is drawn from a study of blood T cell repertoires in COVID-19. In the study overall: The samples span acute and convalescent COVID-19 from the United States, Italy and Spain. PBMCs, B-cell-depleted T cells, or T cells were the source of the cDNA or gDNA that made up the material.

CDR1 and CDR2 (germline): MNHEY, SVGAGI. This CDR3 has 15 amino acids. Trimming took 4 bases from V and 4 from J; bases not matched to a gene: 9. Authors' processing steps: Quantification of nucleated cells was approximated via reference gene primer amplification. TCRdb keeps only in-frame clones here, not all; method: immunoSEQ multiplex PCR. D and trimming come from the DNA, and the V and J calls and clone size come from that table. The sample carries roughly 78,000 clones, approximately 86% recorded once. In this sample, this clone turned up once. The clonotype was recovered from a woman between 55 and 75 years old with acute or convalescent COVID-19. The rearrangement links TRBV6-5 to TRBJ1-1; 7 bases fit TRBD1. The specimen sequenced was peripheral blood. The CDR3 sequence: CASSSQQGRSTEAFF. The CDR3 DNA follows: TGTGCCAGCAGTTCGCAACAGGGGCGGTCCACTGAAGCTTTCTTT.